This entry lists 5 T cell receptor beta chains sequenced from one sample in a study of cytomegalovirus exposure and HLA in healthy donors. The PCR made use of 60 Vbeta and 13 Jbeta primers. Profiling relied on immunoSEQ multiplex PCR, and the TCRdb table lists in-frame clones only, not all of them. The data show about 120,000 clones, about 80% seen once. Sequencing was performed on PBMCs. The origin of the receptors is a man aged 55 to 70 in good health and CMV-seropositive.

This clone was seen only once. The chain recombines TRBV7-9 with TRBJ2-7, with 9 bases aligning to TRBD1. The CDR3 is made up of 15 amino acids. J lost 3 bases, V lost 7 bases, and 10 bases had no gene match. CDR1 is SEHNR and CDR2 is FQNEAQ in the germline V gene (reference sequence). CDR3 in DNA: TGTGCCAGCACTAGGGGGGACAGGGTCGACTACGAGCAGTACTTC. This gives the protein CASTRGDRVDYEQYF.

The chain employs TRBV5-1 and TRBJ1-1; 7 bases align to TRBD1. With V trimmed by 5 bases and J by 5 bases, 6 bases remained unmatched. The CDR3 totals 13 residues. Looked up from germline, CDR1 is SGHRS and CDR2 is YFSETQ. The CDR3 coding sequence is TGCGCCAGCAGTCGACAGGGTGAGACTGAAGCTTTCTTT. Translating gives CASSRQGETEAFF.

The rearrangement joins TRBV28 to TRBJ1-1, with 7 nucleotides matching TRBD1. The V and J ends lost 5 bases and 1 base, in that order; junction bases with no gene match: 10. The CDR3 length is 16 residues. Germline CDR1 is MDHEN and CDR2 is SYDVKM. The CDR3, as DNA: TGTGCCAGCAGTCCCATAGACAGGGTGAAGAACACTGAAGCTTTCTTT. It encodes CASSPIDRVKNTEAFF.

This chain connects TRBV19 to TRBJ1-1; D call uncertain. V was trimmed by 3 bases and J by 6 bases, leaving 11 bases between them. This CDR3 has 13 residues. Germline V gene sequence: CDR1 LNHDA, CDR2 SQIVND (reference sequence). This CDR3 reads CASSIGRFAEAFF. The CDR3, as DNA: TGTGCCAGTAGTATCGGCAGGTTCGCTGAAGCTTTCTTT. The variable domain in full, with the rest retrieved from reference TRBV19 and TRBJ1-1, is DGGITQSPKYLFRKEGQNVTLSCEQNLNHDAMYWYRQDPGQGLRLIYYSQIVNDFQKGDIAEGYSVSREKKESFPLTVTSAQKNPTAFYLCASSIGRFAEAFFGQGTRLTVV.

Judged by abundance, this clone is medium-sized. The chain joins TRBV6-6 to TRBJ1-1, with 9 bases fitting TRBD1. Germline values: CDR1 MNHNY, CDR2 SVGAGI (reference sequence). V shed 5 bases and J 4 bases; nucleotides not matched to a gene: 2. The CDR3 length is 13 residues. As DNA, the CDR3 is TGTGCCAGCAGTACAGGGGGCAGCACTGAAGCTTTCTTT. The encoded protein is CASSTGGSTEAFF.